The next 20 T cell receptor beta chains were all read from a single sample in a study of monozygotic twins with cystic fibrosis. The protocol was immunoSEQ multiplex PCR, while the TCRdb copy is restricted to in-frame clones and leaves out a portion. The sample yields approximately 14,000 clones, about 98% seen once. Sequenced material: blood. Receptors were obtained from a girl aged 2-10 years with cystic fibrosis.

A single count supports this clone. CDR3 sequence reads: CASSLGTGGKYEQYF. The CDR3, as DNA: TGTGCCAGCAGCCTCGGGACAGGGGGCAAATACGAGCAGTACTTC. This chain joins TRBV5-4 and TRBJ2-7; 12 bases map to TRBD1. Trimming took 4 bases from V and 4 from J; bases not matched to a gene: 6. CDR3 length equals 15 residues. Germline CDR1 and CDR2: SGHNT and YYREEE (reference sequence).

V usage is TRBV20-1 and J usage is TRBJ2-7; D is perhaps TRBD2 (5 bases). This CDR3 contains 9 residues. The germline V gene has CDR1 DFQATT and CDR2 SNEGSKA (reference sequence). CDR3 residues: CTSSREQYF. The DNA of the CDR3 is TGCACCTCTAGCCGGGAGCAGTACTTC.

This chain links TRBV6-1 with TRBJ1-5; D is undetermined. CDR3 length: 10 amino acids. CDR1 and CDR2 from the germline V gene are MNHNS and SASEGT. The V end lost 5 bases, the J end lost 5 bases, and 1 base lay between the germline ends. This CDR3 reads CASSYQPQHF. In nucleotides, the CDR3 is TGTGCCAGCAGTTATCAGCCCCAGCATTTT.

The V and J genes are TRBV19 and TRBJ2-4; 10 bases agree with TRBD2. Germline values: CDR1 LNHDA, CDR2 SQIVND (reference sequence). The CDR3 runs 17 residues. The ends lost 2 bases at V and 6 bases at J; junction bases unmatched: 10. CDR3 DNA: TGTGCCAGTAGTATAACCCCCCTTCTAGCGGGAGTAAACATTCAGTACTTC. It is translated as CASSITPLLAGVNIQYF.

The chain joins TRBV4-3 to TRBJ2-1, with TRBD1 matching over 7 bases. The CDR3 is 19 amino acids. With 1 base clipped from V and 8 bases from J, the junction kept 20 bases outside the gene matches. Germline-derived CDR1 and CDR2 are LGHNA and YSLEER. The CDR3 region is CASSQGGRTGALNWDEQFF. For the CDR3, the DNA is TGCGCCAGCAGCCAAGGGGGTCGAACAGGGGCCCTAAATTGGGATGAGCAGTTCTTC.

The chain recombines TRBV6-1 with TRBJ1-3; 7 nucleotides align to TRBD1. V lost 9 bases to trimming and J lost 4 bases; unmatched junction nucleotides: 9. CDR1 MNHNS and CDR2 SASEGT come from the germline V gene. This CDR3 spans 14 amino acids. The CDR3 coding sequence is TGTGCCAGTATCGTTAGGGGGCTGGGAAACACCATATATTTT. It encodes CASIVRGLGNTIYF.

This clone was seen once. The V call is TRBV5-5, the J call TRBJ2-7, with 9 bases lining up with TRBD2. Germline CDR1 reads SGHKS; CDR2 reads YYEKEE (reference sequence). CDR3 length: 17 amino acids. V shed 4 bases, J shed 0 bases, and the junction held 11 bases outside the gene matches. The CDR3 spells CASSPRGASGTSYEQYF. The CDR3 bases are TGTGCCAGCAGCCCAAGGGGGGCTAGCGGGACCTCCTACGAGCAGTACTTC.

V and J are TRBV4-1 and TRBJ1-5; TRBD1 is a possible D gene (6 bases). CDR1 and CDR2 (germline): MGHRA, YSYEKL. The ends were cut back, 1 base at V and 8 bases at J, with 12 bases in the middle. This CDR3 contains 14 residues. DNA of the CDR3: TGCGCCAGCAGCCAAGTGGGGGCCAAGGAGCCCCAGCATTTT. Its translation is CASSQVGAKEPQHF.

The chain joins TRBV9 to TRBJ2-7; D might be TRBD1 (6 bases). Germline V gene lookup returns CDR1 SGDLS and CDR2 YYNGEE. The CDR3 contains 14 residues. With 4 bases removed from V and 3 bases from J, the gap between germline ends came to 14 bases. CDR3 sequence: CASSPSGAVYEQYF. CDR3 DNA: TGTGCCAGCAGCCCCTCAGGGGCGGTCTACGAGCAGTACTTC.

The V and J genes are TRBV7-8 and TRBJ2-7; D is perhaps TRBD2 (5 bases). The germline gives CDR1 SGHVS, CDR2 FQNEAQ. CDR3 length equals 13 residues. Trimming took 3 bases from V and 2 from J, leaving 8 bases between them. The CDR3 coding sequence is TGTGCCAGCAGCTTCAGGAGGACCTACGAGCAGTACTTC. It specifies CASSFRRTYEQYF.

The rearrangement joins TRBV18 to TRBJ1-1; D is perhaps TRBD1 (5 bases). CDR3 size: 16 residues. The V gene's germline CDR1 is KGHSH and CDR2 LQKENI. The V and J ends lost 1 base and 0 bases respectively, with 12 bases between them. CDR3: CASSPLGGGMNTEAFF. The CDR3 bases are TGTGCCAGCTCACCACTTGGGGGAGGGATGAACACTGAAGCTTTCTTT.

The chain links TRBV2 to TRBJ2-1; D tentatively fits TRBD1 or TRBD2 (5 bases each). V was pared by 3 bases and J by 1 base, with 10 bases between. CDR1 and CDR2 from the germline V gene are SNHLY and FYNNEI. This CDR3 contains 15 residues. The CDR3 spells CASSDRGASYNEQFF. The CDR3 DNA reads as TGTGCCAGCAGTGATAGGGGAGCTTCCTACAATGAGCAGTTCTTC.

In this sample, this clone turned up once. V usage is TRBV27 and J usage is TRBJ1-1, with no clear D. The ends were cut back, 6 bases at V and 0 bases at J, with 14 bases in the middle. Looked up from germline, CDR1 is MNHEY and CDR2 is SMNVEV (reference sequence). The CDR3 runs 15 residues. The CDR3 DNA is TGTGCCAGCAGCCTCGCCTCGACCGTGAACACTGAAGCTTTCTTT. Residues: CASSLASTVNTEAFF.

This sequence joins TRBV27 and TRBJ2-7; D uncertain. The ends were cut back, 6 bases at V and 0 bases at J, with 15 bases in the middle. There are 15 residues in the CDR3. The germline V gene encodes CDR1 MNHEY and CDR2 SMNVEV (reference sequence). The CDR3: CASSSRTGYSYEQYF. The CDR3 region has the DNA TGTGCCAGCAGCTCCCGGACGGGTTACTCCTACGAGCAGTACTTC.

This clone came up once. V usage is TRBV7-2 and J usage is TRBJ1-4; D unclear. This CDR3 has 14 residues. Germline values: CDR1 SGHTA, CDR2 FQGNSA. Between the trimmed V and J ends, which lost 5 bases and 4 bases, there was a span of 11 bases. The CDR3 DNA follows: TGTGCCAGCAGCCCCTCAGGCAATAATGAAAAACTGTTTTTT. This translates into CASSPSGNNEKLFF. The whole variable domain, filled in from reference TRBV7-2 and TRBJ1-4, reads GAGVSQSPSNKVTEKGKDVELRCDPISGHTALYWYRQSLGQGLEFLIYFQGNSAPDKSGLPSDRFSAERTGGSVSTLTIQRTQQEDSAVYLCASSPSGNNEKLFFGSGTQLSVL.

The chain combines TRBV5-1 with TRBJ2-5, with a possible D match to TRBD1 (6 bases). The better agreement between TRBJ2-7 and the DNA end casts doubt on the J call. The CDR3 covers 14 residues. CDR1 is SGHRS, CDR2 YFSETQ, per germline. For the CDR3, the DNA is TGCGCCAGCAGTTCGACAGGTATCGTCTACGAGCAGTACTTC. Translating gives CASSSTGIVYEQYF.

V is TRBV5-1 and J is TRBJ1-1, with D possibly being TRBD1 (5 bases). The V end lost 0 bases, the J end lost 4 bases, and 10 bases lay between the germline ends. The CDR3 is 14 amino acids. Germline V lookup: CDR1 SGHRS, CDR2 YFSETQ. CDR3 loop: CASSLGGAGTEAFF. For the CDR3, the DNA is TGCGCCAGCAGCTTGGGAGGGGCCGGCACTGAAGCTTTCTTT. The full variable domain, completed using reference TRBV5-1 and TRBJ1-1, is KAGVTQTPRYLIKTRGQQVTLSCSPISGHRSVSWYQQTPGQGLQFLFEYFSETQRNKGNFPGRFSGRQFSNSRSEMNVSTLELGDSALYLCASSLGGAGTEAFFGQGTRLTVV.

This clone was recorded only once. J is TRBJ2-1 and V is TRBV5-1, with D tentatively TRBD1 (5 bases). Germline lookup yields CDR1 SGHRS and CDR2 YFSETQ. V lost 2 bases and J lost 8, with 14 bases in between. CDR3 length: 14 amino acids. This CDR3 is CASSLGQIGHEQFF. For the CDR3, the DNA is TGCGCCAGCAGCTTAGGACAAATTGGGCATGAGCAGTTCTTC.

The chain links TRBV12-5 to TRBJ1-3, with 9 bases identical to TRBD1. Per germline, CDR1 LGHNT and CDR2 FRNRAP. V shed 5 bases and J 7 bases; nucleotides not matched to a gene: 3. This CDR3 spans 13 amino acids. This CDR3 is CASGLDRGNTIYF. CDR3 nucleotide sequence: TGTGCTAGTGGTCTCGACAGGGGGAACACCATATATTTT. Using reference TRBV12-5 and TRBJ1-3 for the parts outside the CDR3, the full variable domain is DARVTQTPRHKVTEMGQEVTMRCQPILGHNTVFWYRQTMMQGLELLAYFRNRAPLDDSGMPKDRFSAEMPDATLATLKIQPSEPRDSAVYFCASGLDRGNTIYFGEGSWLTVV.

The V call is TRBV4-2, the J call TRBJ2-7; 7 bases fit TRBD1. Losses at the gene ends were 0 bases for V and 2 bases for J; bases not matched to a gene: 4. CDR1 is LGHNA and CDR2 is YNFKEQ in the germline V gene. The CDR3 length is 15 residues. CDR3 loop: CASSQDWDRTYEQYF. The CDR3 DNA sequence: TGTGCCAGCAGCCAAGATTGGGACAGAACCTACGAGCAGTACTTC.